This T cell receptor beta chain came from a study of human T cells and chemical hapten exposure. Background on the study: 2% DPC applied to a 2 cm by 2 cm arm area sensitized donors. Patients having alopecia areata, totalis or universalis were mostly female. Small pooled library volume differences mainly caused per-sample TCR yield variation.

This clonotype was detected many times. Indicated time point: patch test 3, about 24 weeks after DPC sensitization. Documented treatment: therapeutic diphenylcyclopropenone sensitization with weekly scalp DPC. Original processing notes: Samples contained a median of around 89,000 TCRs, with a range of roughly 20,000 to 750,000. TCRdb reanalysed the RACE reads using MiXCR and keeps one entry per CDR3 protein. In this record, the V and J calls reflect TCRdb's handling and not the investigators' own analysis. The sample carries approximately 72,000 distinct CDR3 sequences, 11% recorded once. Trimming removed 5 bases at V and 0 bases at J, with 24 bases between. The germline gives CDR1 MDHEN, CDR2 SYDVKM. The CDR3 extends over 19 amino acids.

The rearrangement links TRBV28 to TRBJ2-3; D perhaps matches TRBD2 (5 bases). The receptor was derived from a woman aged 45-60 years with alopecia areata. Some clones in this sample may be carry-over from other donors' samples. The material sequenced was whole blood, taken in connection with sensitization to the hapten diphenylcyclopropenone (DPC). The CDR3 sequence is CASSVLVVRSAGSTDTQYF. CDR3 bases: TGTGCCAGCAGTGTTTTGGTTGTTCGGTCCGCGGGTAGCACAGATACGCAGTATTTT.